This TCR beta chain was sequenced for a study of cytomegalovirus exposure and HLA in healthy donors. Overall study: Genetic ancestry analysis placed approximately 79% of the 350 to 500 donors that were genotyped in the Caucasian-associated cluster. Overall study results and limits: A missense DCLRE1C variant was associated with V- and J-gene trimming of TCR beta chains in a later analysis, and an independent cohort replicated the association.

This clone was picked up a small number of times. What it binds is unknown. It was with 60 Vbeta and 13 Jbeta primers that the PCR ran. Profiling relied on immunoSEQ multiplex PCR, and the TCRdb table lists in-frame clones only, not all of them. Found here are about 130,000 clones, about 74% of them singletons; the top ten hold less than 7%. The CDR3 extends over 16 amino acids. Germline-derived CDR1 and CDR2 are SGHNT and YENEEA. Trimming pared 2 bases from V and 3 bases from J, leaving 14 bases between. This chain links TRBV11-3 with TRBJ1-5; D uncertain. This TCR was sampled from a woman in her forties or fifties in good health and CMV-seropositive. The sequenced sample consisted of PBMCs. CDR3 nucleotides: TGTGCCAGCAGCTTAAAGTCCCTTCGAGTCAATCAGCCCCAGCATTTT. Protein product: CASSLKSLRVNQPQHF.